A single sample gave rise to the 15 T cell receptor beta chains below, sequenced in a study of high-grade serous ovarian cancer treatment subgroups. Measured with immunoSEQ multiplex PCR; TCRdb has only the in-frame clones, and not every one. This sample has approximately 40,000 clones; around three quarters occur once, and the top ten carry about 3.3%. The tumor samples were collected prior to definitive surgery or chemotherapy. The source material was tumor tissue. Receptors originate from a human donor with high-grade serous ovarian cancer.

The chain is built from TRBV4-2 and TRBJ2-7; possibly TRBD1 or TRBD2 for D (5 bases each). V lost 1 base and J lost 8, with 12 bases in between. The CDR3 sequence is 13 residues long. Germline CDR1 is LGHNA and CDR2 is YNFKEQ. The CDR3 loop is CASSQGDRTKQYF. DNA for the CDR3: TGTGCCAGCAGCCAAGGGGACCGAACCAAGCAGTACTTC.

This clone is termed medium-sized. The rearrangement links TRBV2 to TRBJ2-1; possibly TRBD2 for D (6 bases). Germline CDR1 reads SNHLY; CDR2 reads FYNNEI. Trimming pared 11 bases from V and 8 bases from J, leaving 19 bases between. The CDR3 length is 13 residues. CDR3 DNA sequence: TGTGCCGCCGGGGGACCCGCAGGCTATGAGCAGTTCTTC. Its translation: CAAGGPAGYEQFF. The full variable domain, its missing parts supplied by reference TRBV2 and TRBJ2-1, is EPEVTQTPSHQVTQMGQEVILRCVPISNHLYFYWYRQILGQKVEFLVSFYNNEISEKSEIFDDQFSVERPDGSNFTLKIRSTKLEDSAMYFCAAGGPAGYEQFFGPGTRLTVL.

This clone has only a few counts. The chain links TRBV2 to TRBJ1-5, with 9 positions matching TRBD1. The V gene's germline CDR1 is SNHLY and CDR2 FYNNEI. The CDR3 is 14 amino acids. J gave up 6 bases and V 5 bases, and 5 bases lay outside the gene matches. The CDR3 loop reads CASSNRGQGQPQHF. CDR3 bases: TGTGCCAGCAGTAACAGGGGGCAAGGTCAGCCCCAGCATTTT.

The chain is built from TRBV5-1 and TRBJ2-1, with 9 bases lining up with TRBD2. Germline CDR1 reads SGHRS; CDR2 reads YFSETQ. The CDR3 consists of 18 residues. The ends lost 4 bases at V and 0 bases at J; junction bases unmatched: 11. The CDR3 region has the DNA TGCGCCAGCAGCCCCGCGGGGGGTAGCGGGAGCTCCTACAATGAGCAGTTCTTC. This sequence encodes CASSPAGGSGSSYNEQFF.

The genes are TRBV27 and TRBJ2-7; TRBD1 matches at 8 bases. The length of the CDR3 is 15 residues. In germline, CDR1 is MNHEY, CDR2 SMNVEV (reference sequence). V shed 6 bases and J 2 bases; nucleotides not matched to a gene: 9. In nucleotides, the CDR3 is TGTGCCAGCAGCCCCCTGGACAGGGCTACCTACGAGCAGTACTTC. Translating it yields CASSPLDRATYEQYF.

DNA of the CDR3: TGTGCCAGCGGGAGGGGGCGGGCAGATACGCAGTATTTT. It yields the protein CASGRGRADTQYF. This chain uses TRBV6-5 with TRBJ2-3, with D perhaps given as TRBD1 or TRBD2 (7 bases each). Trimming stripped 8 bases from V and 4 bases from J, with 13 bases between. This CDR3 has 13 amino acids. Looked up from germline, CDR1 is MNHEY and CDR2 is SVGAGI.

The chain couples TRBV12-5 to TRBJ1-2; D ambiguous. The germline V gene encodes CDR1 LGHNT and CDR2 FRNRAP. The CDR3 has 19 amino acids. The ends were cut back, 2 bases at V and 3 bases at J, with 25 bases in the middle. Here the CDR3 DNA reads TGTGCTAGTGGTTTGACCTACCCGGGGAGGAGCACTCATCACTATGGCTACACCTTC. It encodes CASGLTYPGRSTHHYGYTF.

The CDR3 nucleotides read TGTGCCAGCAGTTACCTATCAGGGGGTGGCTACACCTTC. Amino acid sequence: CASSYLSGGGYTF. The chain links TRBV28 to TRBJ1-2; 7 nucleotides line up with TRBD1. Germline values: CDR1 MDHEN, CDR2 SYDVKM. CDR3 size: 13 residues. V was pared by 4 bases and J by 7 bases, with 6 bases of the junction left unmatched.

V usage is TRBV28 and J usage is TRBJ1-4, with 7 positions matching TRBD1. Germline assignment: CDR1 MDHEN and CDR2 SYDVKM. This CDR3 has 18 amino acids. The junction had 16 bases not matched to a gene; V was cut back by 3 bases and J by 6 bases. The CDR3 DNA reads as TGTGCCAGCAGTTTCAGACAGGGTAGGTCGGTAGAAGATGAAAAACTGTTTTTT. The encoded protein is CASSFRQGRSVEDEKLFF. Variable domain in full (rest from reference TRBV28 and TRBJ1-4): DVKVTQSSRYLVKRTGEKVFLECVQDMDHENMFWYRQDPGLGLRLIYFSYDVKMKEKGDIPEGYSVSREKKERFSLILESASTNQTSMYLCASSFRQGRSVEDEKLFFGSGTQLSVL.

The chain employs TRBV27 and TRBJ1-5, with D possibly being TRBD1 (6 bases). V lost 2 bases to trimming and J lost 7 bases, with 12 bases between them. This CDR3 region has 14 residues. CDR1 and CDR2 from the germline V gene are MNHEY and SMNVEV (reference sequence). CDR3 region: CASSLQGGGQPQHF. The CDR3 bases are TGTGCCAGCAGTTTACAAGGGGGAGGCCAGCCCCAGCATTTT.

CDR3 amino acids: CASSEWDRGKETQYF. The CDR3 coding sequence is TGTGCCAGCAGTGAATGGGACAGGGGAAAAGAGACCCAGTACTTC. The chain uses TRBV6-1 and TRBJ2-5; 10 bases align to TRBD1. Germline V gene lookup returns CDR1 MNHNS and CDR2 SASEGT. The CDR3 totals 15 residues. The V segment lost 2 bases and the J segment 3 bases; nucleotides outside the gene matches: 3.

The rearrangement joins TRBV7-9 to TRBJ1-2; 11 positions match TRBD1. Germline CDR1 reads SEHNR; CDR2 reads FQNEAQ (reference sequence). V trimming: 2 bases; J trimming: 3 bases; junction bases outside the gene matches: 8. This CDR3 region has 17 residues. CDR3 residues: CASSLLGQGAFDYGYTF. For the CDR3, the DNA is TGTGCCAGCAGCTTACTCGGACAGGGGGCGTTTGACTATGGCTACACCTTC.

The rearrangement uses TRBV6-6 and TRBJ1-5; D remains unclear. V lost 0 bases and J 3 bases, leaving 6 bases between the germline ends. The CDR3 sequence is 14 residues long. The V gene's germline CDR1 is MNHNY and CDR2 SVGAGI (reference sequence). CDR3 nucleotides: TGTGCCAGCAGTTACTCGACGATCAATCAGCCCCAGCATTTT. As protein: CASSYSTINQPQHF.

J is TRBJ1-1 and V is TRBV2; 7 nucleotides align to TRBD1. CDR1 is SNHLY, CDR2 FYNNEI, per germline. This CDR3 spans 16 amino acids. Trimming cost V 7 bases and J 2 bases; bases outside gene matches: 13. CDR3 DNA sequence: TGTGCCAGCACCCTATTACCCGGGACAGCTAACACTGAAGCTTTCTTT. Protein sequence: CASTLLPGTANTEAFF.

This clone was seen just once. V gene TRBV6-1 combines with J gene TRBJ2-6; D uncertain. Trimming removed 8 bases at V and 3 bases at J, with 8 bases between. Germline loops: CDR1 MNHNS, CDR2 SASEGT. The CDR3 is 13 amino acids. In nucleotides, the CDR3 is TGTGCCAGCGGGTGGCGTGGGGCCAACGTCCTGACTTTC. Amino acids: CASGWRGANVLTF.